These T cell receptor beta chains were read from a single sample in a study of identical twins. TCRdb reprocessed the 5' RACE reads with MiXCR, giving one entry per CDR3 protein. The sample contains around 450,000 distinct CDR3 sequences, 14% of which appear only once. The sample was also reused in another study, on yellow fever vaccine responses in identical twins.

The sample consisted of CD4+ T cells sorted from blood. These receptors came from a woman between 18 and 29 years old in good health. CDR3s leave out the opening cysteine and the closing phenylalanine or tryptophan.

v_call cdr3_aa
TRBV9 ASSEEMYTGELF
TRBV3-1 ASSTRQGIYEQY
TRBV27 ASSTPGTGGKPQH
TRBV6-5 ASSYSAGGSASTDTQY
TRBV27 ASSAHSIGNTEAF
TRBV28 ASRTTSSYEQY
TRBV4-1 ASSQGEFQY
TRBV10-3 AISKIRDNQETQY
TRBV7-2 ASSLAGGVSYNEQF
TRBV7-2 ASSLRTSGSLWDTQY
TRBV5-1 ASSLAGQGRSPLH
TRBV5-1 ASTLQETQY
TRBV7-9 ASSLTTGKLSYEQY
TRBV29-1 SVEGDRVDEQY
TRBV3-1 ASSQASGVAADTQY
TRBV15 ATSRGTSGSNEQF
TRBV20-1 SATGGEQY
TRBV6-1 ASTPGIGGKQF
TRBV6-2/TRBV6-3 ASSPDRVNQPQH
TRBV12-3/TRBV12-4 ASSPKGTGSYEQY
TRBV7-2 ASSWTTRETQY
TRBV14 ASSQQGIEQF
TRBV6-5 ASTRWQDEQF
TRBV24-1 ATAGASNTEELF
TRBV9 ASSVSASGAYEQY
TRBV6-2/TRBV6-3 ASSFTGTQDPGEQY
TRBV5-6 ASSRSGLKSTDTQY
TRBV7-9 ASSLPWRGGKNEQF
TRBV5-6 ASSTETVGANEQF